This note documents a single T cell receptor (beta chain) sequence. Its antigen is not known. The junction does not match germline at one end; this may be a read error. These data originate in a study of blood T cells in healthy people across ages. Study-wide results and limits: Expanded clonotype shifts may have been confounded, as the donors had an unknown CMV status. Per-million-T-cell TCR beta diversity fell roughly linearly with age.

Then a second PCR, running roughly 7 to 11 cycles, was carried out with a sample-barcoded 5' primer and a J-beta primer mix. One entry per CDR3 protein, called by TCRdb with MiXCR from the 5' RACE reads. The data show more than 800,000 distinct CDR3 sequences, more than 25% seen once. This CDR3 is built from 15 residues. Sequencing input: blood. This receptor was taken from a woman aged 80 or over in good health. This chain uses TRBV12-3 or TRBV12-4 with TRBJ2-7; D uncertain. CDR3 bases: TGTGCCAGCAATTTGGTTACTGGGCGGTTCTACGATCAGTACTTC. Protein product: CASNLVTGRFYDQYF.